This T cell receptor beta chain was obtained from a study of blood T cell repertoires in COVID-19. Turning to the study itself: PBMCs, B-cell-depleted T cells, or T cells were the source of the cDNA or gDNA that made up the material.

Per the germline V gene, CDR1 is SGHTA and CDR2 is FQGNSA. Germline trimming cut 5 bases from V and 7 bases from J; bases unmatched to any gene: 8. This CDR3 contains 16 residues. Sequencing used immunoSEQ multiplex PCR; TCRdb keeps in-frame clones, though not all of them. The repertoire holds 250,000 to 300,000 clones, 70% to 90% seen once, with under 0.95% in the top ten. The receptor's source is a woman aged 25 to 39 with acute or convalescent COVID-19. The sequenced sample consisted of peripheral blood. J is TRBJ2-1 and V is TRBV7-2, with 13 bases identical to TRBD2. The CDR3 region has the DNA TGTGCCAGCAGCCCACGGACTAGCGGGAGCTCGAATGAGCAGTTCTTC. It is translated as CASSPRTSGSSNEQFF.